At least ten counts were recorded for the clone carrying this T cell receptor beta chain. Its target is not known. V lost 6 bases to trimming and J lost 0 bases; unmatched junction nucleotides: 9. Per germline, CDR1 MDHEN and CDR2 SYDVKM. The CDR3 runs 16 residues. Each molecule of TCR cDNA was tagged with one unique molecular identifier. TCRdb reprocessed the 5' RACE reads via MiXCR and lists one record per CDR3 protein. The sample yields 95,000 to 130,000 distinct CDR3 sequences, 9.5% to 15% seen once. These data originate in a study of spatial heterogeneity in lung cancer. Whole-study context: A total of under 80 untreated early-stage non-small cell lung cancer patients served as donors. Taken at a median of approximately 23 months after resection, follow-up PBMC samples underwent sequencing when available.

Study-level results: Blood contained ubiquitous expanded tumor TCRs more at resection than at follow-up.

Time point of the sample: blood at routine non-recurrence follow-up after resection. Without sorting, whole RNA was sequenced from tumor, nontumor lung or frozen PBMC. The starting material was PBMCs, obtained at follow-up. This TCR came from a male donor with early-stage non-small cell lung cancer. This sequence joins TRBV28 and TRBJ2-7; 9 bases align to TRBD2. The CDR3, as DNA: TGTGCCAGCAGATATACTAGCGGGCATAGCTCCTACGAGCAGTACTTC. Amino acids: CASRYTSGHSSYEQYF.